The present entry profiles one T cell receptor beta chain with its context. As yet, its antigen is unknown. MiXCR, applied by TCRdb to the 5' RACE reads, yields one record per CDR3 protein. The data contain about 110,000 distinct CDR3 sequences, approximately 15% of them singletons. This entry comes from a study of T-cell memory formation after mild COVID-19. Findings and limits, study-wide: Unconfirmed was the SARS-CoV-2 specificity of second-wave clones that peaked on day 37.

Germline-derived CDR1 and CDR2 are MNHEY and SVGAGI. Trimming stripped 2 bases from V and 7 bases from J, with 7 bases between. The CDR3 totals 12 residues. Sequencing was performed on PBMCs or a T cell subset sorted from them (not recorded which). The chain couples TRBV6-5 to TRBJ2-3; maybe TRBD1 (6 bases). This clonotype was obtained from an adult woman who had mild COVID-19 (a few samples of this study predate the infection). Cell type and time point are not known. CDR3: CASSYQGNTQYF. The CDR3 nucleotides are TGTGCCAGCAGTTACCAGGGGAATACGCAGTATTTT.